A selection of T cell receptor beta chains follows, all from one sample in a study of shared clonotypes between healthy human individuals. Only in-frame clones appear in the TCRdb table, and some are missing; sequencing was by immunoSEQ multiplex PCR. Among roughly 2,300,000 clones listed, less than 95% were seen once. The sample comprised naive CD4+ T cells from PBMCs. These TCRs come from a man aged 18 to 29 in good health. Some clones in this sample may be carry-over from other donors' samples. The CDR3 runs from the conserved cysteine through the conserved F or W. D genes are given only for firm matches. Rows may omit the clone size; those that give it use once, few, many or a size class.

abundance	d_gene	v_gene	j_gene	CDR3aa	CDR3nt
once	TRBD2	TRBV6-5	TRBJ2-1	CASSYGGASGSFEQFF	TGTGCCAGCAGTTACGGGGGGGCTAGCGGGAGTTTTGAGCAGTTCTTC
NA	NA	TRBV6-5	TRBJ1-1	CASSLVLNTEAFF	TGTGCCAGCAGTTTGGTCCTGAACACTGAAGCTTTCTTT
NA	TRBD2	TRBV18	TRBJ2-7	CASSLTGTSGTYEQYF	TGTGCCAGCTCACTAACCGGGACTAGCGGGACCTACGAGCAGTACTTC
NA	TRBD2	TRBV9	TRBJ2-1	CASSLAGDGRNEQFF	TGTGCCAGCAGCTTAGCGGGAGATGGGAGGAATGAGCAGTTCTTC
NA	NA	TRBV6-1	TRBJ1-5	CASTTSNQPQHF	TGTGCCAGCACCACCAGCAATCAGCCCCAGCATTTT
NA	NA	TRBV5-1	TRBJ2-5	CASSLGGVKGETQYF	TGCGCCAGCAGCTTGGGAGGGGTGAAGGGGGAGACCCAGTACTTC
NA	NA	TRBV28	TRBJ1-4	CASSLGPARGEKLFF	TGTGCCAGCAGTTTAGGGCCGGCCCGAGGAGAAAAACTGTTTTTT
NA	NA	TRBV4-2	TRBJ1-1	CASSRKGGEAFF	TGTGCCAGCAGCCGGAAAGGGGGTGAAGCTTTCTTT
NA	NA	TRBV28	TRBJ2-3	CASRTTDTQYF	TGTGCCAGCAGGACCACAGATACGCAGTATTTT
NA	NA	TRBV5-5	TRBJ2-7	CASSQDSRVAREQYF	TGTGCCAGCAGCCAAGATTCTAGAGTAGCGCGGGAGCAGTACTTC
NA	NA	TRBV5-1	TRBJ2-1	CASSLGGYNEQFF	TGCGCCAGCAGCCTAGGGGGGTACAATGAGCAGTTCTTC
once	NA	TRBV7-9	TRBJ2-1	CASSFYRTPASYNEQFF	TGTGCCAGCAGCTTCTACCGGACCCCTGCCTCCTACAATGAGCAGTTCTTC
NA	NA	TRBV7-2	TRBJ2-7	CASSYRAYEQYF	TGTGCCAGCAGCTACCGGGCCTACGAGCAGTACTTC
NA	NA	TRBV12-5	TRBJ2-7	CASGPPPRAYEQYF	TGTGCTAGTGGCCCCCCCCCTCGAGCCTACGAGCAGTACTTC
once	TRBD1	TRBV6-1	TRBJ1-5	CASSEGGGGFNQPQHF	TGTGCCAGCAGTGAAGGTGGAGGGGGCTTCAATCAGCCCCAGCATTTT
NA	NA	TRBV20-1	TRBJ2-7	CSARGMGEQYF	TGCAGTGCTAGGGGCATGGGGGAGCAGTACTTC
NA	NA	TRBV25-1	TRBJ1-1	CASKQAGAMNTEAFF	TGTGCCAGCAAGCAGGCAGGGGCCATGAACACTGAAGCTTTCTTT
NA	NA	TRBV9	TRBJ1-3	CASSVATSGSGNTIYF	TGTGCCAGCAGCGTAGCCACGTCAGGCTCTGGAAACACCATATATTTT
NA	TRBD2	TRBV11-1	TRBJ2-3	CASSLASPGGATDTQYF	TGTGCCAGCAGCTTAGCTTCCCCGGGGGGGGCCACAGATACGCAGTATTTT
NA	NA	TRBV28	TRBJ1-2	CASRPGTAYGYTF	TGTGCCAGCAGGCCCGGGACGGCCTATGGCTACACCTTC
NA	NA	TRBV29-1	TRBJ2-7	CSVLTVQSTYEQYF	TGCAGCGTTCTGACCGTACAGTCAACCTACGAGCAGTACTTC
once	NA	TRBV7-9	TRBJ2-7	CASSFSGYEQYF	TGTGCCAGCAGCTTTTCAGGGTACGAGCAGTACTTC
NA	TRBD1	TRBV19	TRBJ1-1	CASSITGTGRITEAFF	TGTGCCAGTAGTATTACGGGGACAGGTCGCATCACTGAAGCTTTCTTT
once	TRBD2	TRBV28	TRBJ2-1	CASSSGTSGSYNEQFF	TGTGCCAGCAGTTCAGGGACTAGCGGGAGTTACAATGAGCAGTTCTTC
NA	TRBD2	TRBV5-1	TRBJ2-7	CASSLSSGYEQYF	TGCGCCAGCAGCTTGTCTAGCGGATACGAGCAGTACTTC
few	NA	TRBV12-5	TRBJ1-2	CASGTGGRDGYTF	TGTGCTAGTGGGACGGGAGGGCGCGATGGCTACACCTTC
NA	TRBD2	TRBV5-1	TRBJ2-3	CASSLAGTSADTQYF	TGCGCCAGCAGCTTGGCCGGGACTAGCGCAGATACGCAGTATTTT
NA	NA	TRBV7-9	TRBJ1-1	CASSLQGNTEAFF	TGTGCCAGCAGCTTACAGGGGAACACTGAAGCTTTCTTT
NA	TRBD1	TRBV11-1	TRBJ2-4	CASSQIRDRDNQYF	TGTGCCAGCAGTCAAATTAGGGACAGGGACAATCAGTACTTC
NA	TRBD1	TRBV28	TRBJ1-3	CASRPRDRLTDSGNTIYF	TGTGCCAGCAGGCCCAGGGACAGACTTACGGACTCTGGAAACACCATATATTTT
NA	NA	TRBV18	TRBJ1-2	CASSPSGYGYTF	TGTGCCAGCTCACCCTCCGGCTATGGCTACACCTTC
NA	TRBD2	TRBV6-5	TRBJ2-1	CASNRYGGGAVGQFF	TGTGCCAGCAACAGGTATGGCGGGGGAGCAGTGGGGCAGTTCTTC
NA	TRBD1	TRBV9	TRBJ2-5	CASSFSGTGWETQYF	TGTGCCAGCAGCTTCTCCGGGACAGGGTGGGAGACCCAGTACTTC
NA	NA	TRBV7-2	TRBJ1-1	CASSLAGIMNTEAFF	TGTGCCAGCAGCTTAGCGGGGATTATGAACACTGAAGCTTTCTTT
NA	TRBD1	TRBV7-2	TRBJ2-3	CASSLAGQGVTLTQYF	TGTGCCAGCAGCTTAGCGGGACAGGGGGTGACTCTCACGCAGTATTTT
NA	NA	TRBV7-7	TRBJ2-1	CASSLRRFDNEQFF	TGTGCCAGCAGCTTGCGTCGGTTCGACAATGAGCAGTTCTTC
NA	NA	TRBV28	TRBJ2-1	CASSLFPPGLDNEQFF	TGTGCCAGCAGTTTATTCCCCCCAGGGTTGGACAATGAGCAGTTCTTC
NA	TRBD1	TRBV28	TRBJ2-7	CASSFPLRQGRDEQYF	TGTGCCAGCAGTTTCCCCCTAAGACAGGGCCGGGACGAGCAGTACTTC
NA	NA	TRBV4-3	TRBJ1-2	CASSQGGSNYGYTF	TGCGCCAGCAGCCAAGGTGGGTCCAACTATGGCTACACCTTC
NA	NA	TRBV19	TRBJ2-2	CAISERPNTGELFF	TGTGCCATCAGCGAGCGGCCGAACACCGGGGAGCTGTTTTTT
once	TRBD1	TRBV30	TRBJ2-2	CAWSPNLDRVRKTGELFF	TGTGCCTGGAGTCCAAACTTGGACAGGGTGAGGAAAACCGGGGAGCTGTTTTTT
few	NA	TRBV5-1	TRBJ1-1	CASSLGENTEAFF	TGCGCCAGCAGCTTAGGGGAGAACACTGAAGCTTTCTTT
once	NA	TRBV7-3	TRBJ1-6	CASSLARAGRNSPLHF	TGTGCCAGCAGCTTAGCACGGGCAGGGAGGAATTCACCCCTCCACTTT
once	TRBD1	TRBV30	TRBJ2-7	CAWNRGHSSYEQYF	TGTGCCTGGAACAGGGGGCATAGTTCCTACGAGCAGTACTTC
once	NA	TRBV30	TRBJ2-7	CAWSDGGWAYEQYF	TGTGCCTGGAGTGACGGGGGATGGGCCTACGAGCAGTACTTC
once	TRBD2	TRBV18	TRBJ2-1	CASSPRLAGVDEQFF	TGTGCCAGCTCACCAAGACTAGCGGGAGTGGATGAGCAGTTCTTC
NA	TRBD2	TRBV2	TRBJ2-3	CASSKDGLGWDTQYF	TGTGCCAGCAGCAAGGACGGACTAGGGTGGGATACGCAGTATTTT
few	TRBD1	TRBV28	TRBJ1-1	CASSLPTGAAFF	TGTGCCAGCAGTCTACCGACAGGGGCAGCTTTCTTT
NA	NA	TRBV2	TRBJ1-5	CASSEALPGRVKPQHF	TGTGCCAGCAGTGAAGCGCTTCCCGGACGCGTCAAGCCCCAGCATTTT
once	TRBD1	TRBV4-1	TRBJ2-7	CASSQGDRGFSYEQYF	TGCGCCAGCAGCCAAGGGGACAGGGGGTTCTCCTACGAGCAGTACTTC
NA	TRBD1	TRBV28	TRBJ1-2	CATNGQGNYGYTF	TGTGCCACCAACGGACAGGGGAACTATGGCTACACCTTC